This is a list of T cell receptor beta chains from one sample in a study of graft-versus-host responses after intestinal transplantation. The data were produced by immunoSEQ multiplex PCR, yet TCRdb's version contains in-frame clones alone and is incomplete. The data contain approximately 70,000 clones, around 90% of them singletons. The sequences come from bone marrow, collected around 720 days after intestinal transplantation. The receptor source for this set is a human patient who received an intestinal transplant, so some T cells may come from the graft donor. Each CDR3 is given with its conserved first and last residue. A D gene is named only where the DNA matches it firmly. Clone size is stated in some rows and not others, as once, few, many or a class when expanded.

DNA: TGTGCCTGGAGTGTACTTGGGGGCCCCAATGAGCAGTTCTTC
CDR3: CAWSVLGGPNEQFF
V: TRBV30
D: .
size: .
J: TRBJ2-1

DNA: TGTGCCAGCAGACAACTAGGGGGTGACCCCTACGAGCAGTACTTC
CDR3: CASRQLGGDPYEQYF
V: TRBV27
D: .
size: once
J: TRBJ2-7

DNA: TGCGCCAGCAGTGATAGATGGACTGAAGCTTTCTTT
CDR3: CASSDRWTEAFF
V: TRBV10-2
D: .
size: .
J: TRBJ1-1

DNA: TGTGCCAGCAGCTTAGGGGGGGGCCGGAATGAAGCTTTCTTT
CDR3: CASSLGGGRNEAFF
V: TRBV7-6
D: .
size: once
J: TRBJ1-1

DNA: TGTGCCAGCAGCTTGGTAGCGGAAGGGGAGCAGTACTTC
CDR3: CASSLVAEGEQYF
V: TRBV5-4
D: .
size: .
J: TRBJ2-7

DNA: TGCGCCAGCAGCTTCGCGGACGGGGTGGGCTCCTACGAGCAGTACTTC
CDR3: CASSFADGVGSYEQYF
V: TRBV5-1
D: .
size: .
J: TRBJ2-7

DNA: TGTGCCAGTAACTCAATAGGTAACACCGGGGAGCTGTTTTTT
CDR3: CASNSIGNTGELFF
V: TRBV19
D: .
size: .
J: TRBJ2-2

DNA: TGTGCCAGCAGCTTGGGGGGGCGCGGCACAGATACGCAGTATTTT
CDR3: CASSLGGRGTDTQYF
V: TRBV5-4
D: .
size: .
J: TRBJ2-3

DNA: TGTGCCAGCAGCTTCGGGACTAGCGACTACGAGCAGTACTTC
CDR3: CASSFGTSDYEQYF
V: TRBV7-6
D: TRBD2
size: .
J: TRBJ2-7

DNA: TGTGCCAGCAGTTACTCGTCAGTTGAAAAACTGTTTTTT
CDR3: CASSYSSVEKLFF
V: TRBV6-5
D: .
size: .
J: TRBJ1-4

DNA: TGTGCCAGCAGCGTAGACGTGGGCTGGGGCACAGATACGCAGTATTTT
CDR3: CASSVDVGWGTDTQYF
V: TRBV9
D: .
size: .
J: TRBJ2-3